This T cell receptor beta chain was identified in a study of cytomegalovirus exposure and HLA in healthy donors. Study-level background: Unique TCRs from HLA-typed donors, around 79 million of them, were held in an early data release.

On this clone: What it binds is unknown.

Study findings and constraints: A likely sequencing artifact accounted for one observed cluster of highly shared sequence variants.

Germline CDR1 is MDHEN and CDR2 is SYDVKM. CDR3 size: 15 residues. Trimming left V 4 bases short and J 7 bases short, with 17 bases between. The PCR used 60 Vbeta and 13 Jbeta primers. Method: immunoSEQ multiplex PCR; TCRdb's copy keeps in-frame clones and lacks some. Seen here are about 160,000 clones, approximately 80% observed once, and the top ten hold approximately 7%. The sequencing input was PBMCs. The receptor comes from a woman aged 25 to 39 in good health and CMV-seropositive. This chain joins TRBV28 and TRBJ1-5; possibly TRBD1 for D (6 bases). CDR3 sequence (DNA): TGTGCCAGCAGTTACCCAGGCGGGGGCCCCCAGCCCCAGCATTTT. Its translation is CASSYPGGGPQPQHF.